A single sample is the source of the 18 T cell receptor beta chains below, sequenced in a study of blood T cells in healthy people across ages. A second PCR, run for about 7 to 11 cycles, used a sample-barcoded 5' primer plus a J-beta primer mix. Each CDR3 protein is one row after TCRdb ran MiXCR on the 5' RACE reads. The sample records roughly 900,000 distinct CDR3 sequences, around 30% being singletons. Input material: blood. These receptors originate from a woman aged 80 or over in good health.

Ten or more counts support this clonotype. The chain recombines TRBV7-2 with TRBJ1-6, with D maybe TRBD1 (5 bases). The CDR3 runs 15 residues. Germline V CDR1 and CDR2: SGHTA, FQGNSA. V was cut by 1 base and J by 7 bases, with 11 bases left in between. Here the CDR3 DNA reads TGTGCCAGCAGCTTAGTCGACAGCAAGAATTCACCCCTCCACTTT. It specifies CASSLVDSKNSPLHF.

This clonotype came up a few times. V gene TRBV2 combines with J gene TRBJ2-7, with 9 bases identical to TRBD1. V shed 6 bases and J 1 base; nucleotides not matched to a gene: 4. Germline CDR1 and CDR2: SNHLY and FYNNEI. The CDR3 consists of 14 residues. CDR3: CASRIGTGSYEQYF. As DNA, the CDR3 is TGTGCCAGCAGAATCGGGACAGGGTCCTACGAGCAGTACTTC.

This clonotype was seen a few times. The CDR3 reads CASSYGASNEKLFF. The CDR3 region has the DNA TGTGCCAGCAGTTACGGCGCATCTAATGAAAAACTGTTTTTT. The chain uses TRBV6-5 and TRBJ1-4; D gene unclear. V shed 2 bases and J shed 3 bases, with 7 bases lying between them. The CDR3 contains 14 residues. The germline V gene encodes CDR1 MNHEY and CDR2 SVGAGI.

This clonotype came up a few times. Given a much more abundant clone one base away, this may be a read error. The chain uses TRBV11-2 and TRBJ2-1; no definite D call. The CDR3 consists of 14 residues. Germline V lookup: CDR1 SGHAT, CDR2 FQNNGV. CDR3 protein: CTSSFNPGQNEQFF. CDR3 DNA sequence: TGTACCAGCAGCTTTAACCCCGGTCAGAATGAGCAGTTCTTC.

The chain couples TRBV2 to TRBJ1-5, with D possibly TRBD1 on 5 matching bases. Trimming pared 8 bases from V and 6 bases from J, leaving 14 bases between. This CDR3 comprises 13 residues. Germline CDR1 SNHLY, CDR2 FYNNEI. This CDR3 reads CASCWGGGQPQHF. CDR3 coding DNA: TGTGCCAGCTGTTGGGGGGGTGGTCAGCCCCAGCATTTT.

This clonotype has more than one count but fewer than ten. The J gene is TRBJ2-7, the V gene TRBV11-2; D is undetermined. This CDR3 comprises 14 residues. The V gene lost 1 base and the J gene lost 5 bases, with 12 bases spanning the gap. Germline V gives CDR1 SGHAT, CDR2 FQNNGV. The CDR3 loop reads CASSLAPQSNEQYF. The CDR3 DNA sequence: TGTGCCAGCAGCTTAGCCCCTCAATCGAACGAGCAGTACTTC. Full variable domain (rest looked up from reference TRBV11-2 and TRBJ2-7): EAGVAQSPRYKIIEKRQSVAFWCNPISGHATLYWYQQILGQGPKLLIQFQNNGVVDDSQLPKDRFSAERLKGVDSTLKIQPAKLEDSAVYLCASSLAPQSNEQYFGPGTRLTVT.

This clonotype was detected a few times. V and J are TRBV18 and TRBJ2-5; no clear D gene. The CDR3 length is 15 residues. Trimming pared 3 bases from V and 5 bases from J, leaving 16 bases between. Germline values: CDR1 KGHSH, CDR2 LQKENI. In DNA, the CDR3 is TGTGCCAGCTCACCGAATCCGGGCATTCGGGAGACCCAGTACTTC. It yields the protein CASSPNPGIRETQYF.

For this clonotype: Compared with germline, one end of the junction differs, possibly owing to a read error. The chain links TRBV5-1 to TRBJ1-4; perhaps TRBD1 as D (6 bases). The CDR3 is 14 amino acids. Germline V lookup: CDR1 SGHRS, CDR2 YFSETQ. CDR3 sequence reads: CASSPGVANEKRFF. The DNA for the CDR3 is TGCGCCAGCAGCCCAGGGGTTGCTAATGAAAAACGGTTTTTT.

This clonotype has a count of ten or more. V is TRBV7-2 and J is TRBJ2-7; D remains unclear. Trimming took off 5 bases at V and 0 bases at J, with 14 bases between the two ends. CDR3 length: 15 residues. Germline V gene sequence: CDR1 SGHTA, CDR2 FQGNSA. The CDR3 DNA reads TGTGCCAGCAGCCTAGGACCGTCTGACTCCTACGAGCAGTACTTC. Encoded protein: CASSLGPSDSYEQYF.

This clonotype came up many times. This rearrangement joins TRBV3-1 to TRBJ2-1, with 12 bases lining up with TRBD1. Germline loops: CDR1 LGHDT, CDR2 YNNKEL (reference sequence). With 4 bases clipped from V and 8 bases from J, the junction kept 6 bases outside the gene matches. The CDR3 consists of 15 residues. In DNA form, the CDR3 reads TGTGCCAGCAGCCTACCGGGACAGGGGGCCTATGAGCAGTTCTTC. Its protein product is CASSLPGQGAYEQFF.

This clonotype has at least ten counts. This chain connects TRBV20-1 to TRBJ2-4; 8 positions match TRBD2. With V trimmed by 0 bases and J by 7 bases, 5 bases remained unmatched. The length of the CDR3 is 14 residues. CDR1 is DFQATT and CDR2 is SNEGSKA in the germline V gene (reference sequence). DNA for the CDR3: TGCAGTGCTAGAGAAGGCGGGGGGCGGAACATTCAGTACTTC. As protein: CSAREGGGRNIQYF.

This clonotype was observed many times. The chain recombines TRBV7-2 with TRBJ1-2; TRBD1 agrees at 8 bases. The germline V gene encodes CDR1 SGHTA and CDR2 FQGNSA. CDR3 length: 15 amino acids. Germline trimming cut 8 bases from V and 3 bases from J; bases unmatched to any gene: 11. CDR3 in amino acids: CASRPSGGPDYGYTF. The CDR3 DNA reads as TGTGCCAGCCGCCCTTCAGGGGGCCCCGACTATGGCTACACCTTC.

A remark on this clonotype: A clone one base away is much larger, so this may be a read error. This chain uses TRBV20-1 with TRBJ2-7, with a weak D call TRBD2 (5 bases). The J call may be in error: the DNA end matches TRBJ2-5 better. The CDR3 spans 12 residues. In germline, CDR1 is DFQATT, CDR2 SNEGSKA (reference sequence). The CDR3 DNA reads as TGCAGTGCCCCGGGGTCCTCAGGGACCCAGTACTTC. Protein product: CSAPGSSGTQYF.

This clonotype was counted many times. This sequence joins TRBV5-1 and TRBJ2-5, with 7 positions matching TRBD1. V lost 8 bases and J lost 5; bases outside the gene matches: 12. The CDR3 sequence is 14 residues long. Germline CDR1 is SGHRS and CDR2 is YFSETQ. The DNA of the CDR3 is TGCGCCAGTAGAACGCGACAGGGCCCGGAGACCCAGTACTTC. As protein: CASRTRQGPETQYF.

This clonotype was recorded at least ten times. This rearrangement joins TRBV6-5 to TRBJ2-1; TRBD2 agrees at 12 bases. Per the germline V gene, CDR1 is MNHEY and CDR2 is SVGAGI. CDR3 length: 21 residues. Losses at the gene ends were 2 bases for V and 2 bases for J; bases not matched to a gene: 16. CDR3 bases: TGTGCCAGCAGTTACCCACCCACAGGGACGACTAGCGGGGGTCCCTACAATGAGCAGTTCTTC. Protein: CASSYPPTGTTSGGPYNEQFF.

This clonotype showed up just a few times. A read error may be the cause here, since a much bigger clone is one base away. The V gene is TRBV9, the J gene TRBJ2-7; tentatively, D is TRBD2 (5 bases). The CDR3 totals 12 residues. Germline V gene data show CDR1 as SGDLS and CDR2 as YYNGEE. V dropped 5 bases and J dropped 5 bases, with 11 bases sitting between them. The CDR3 loop is CASSGLSHEQYF. The CDR3 DNA reads as TGTGCCAGCAGTGGACTGTCCCACGAGCAGTACTTC.

The chain recombines TRBV3-1 with TRBJ1-6; possibly TRBD1 for D (5 bases). With 0 bases removed from V and 2 bases from J, the gap between germline ends came to 11 bases. The germline CDR1 and CDR2 sequences are LGHDT and YNNKEL (reference sequence). The CDR3 runs 17 residues. The CDR3: CASSQDGGSAYNSPLHF. In nucleotides, the CDR3 is TGTGCCAGCAGCCAAGATGGGGGGTCGGCCTATAATTCACCCCTCCACTTT. The full variable domain, in which reference TRBV3-1 and TRBJ1-6 provide the parts outside the CDR3, is DTAVSQTPKYLVTQMGNDKSIKCEQNLGHDTMYWYKQDSKKFLKIMFSYNNKELIINETVPNRFSPKSPDKAHLNLHINSLELGDSAVYFCASSQDGGSAYNSPLHFGNGTRLTVT.

The chain uses TRBV2 and TRBJ2-5; D might be TRBD2 (7 bases). The V end lost 7 bases, the J end lost 4 bases, and 16 bases lay between the germline ends. CDR3 length: 14 amino acids. The V gene's germline CDR1 is SNHLY and CDR2 FYNNEI. CDR3 bases: TGTGCCAGCACCGAGGGGGGGCCGGGAGAGACCCAGTACTTC. Translation: CASTEGGPGETQYF.